These 18 T cell receptor beta chains came from one sample sequenced in a study of T cells in narcolepsy. Some clones are missing from TCRdb's copy, which holds only in-frame ones; the method was immunoSEQ multiplex PCR. This table has approximately 26,000 clones, about 80% appearing once. The sample taken for sequencing was memory (CD45RA-) CD4+ T cells from blood. The receptor set was obtained from a human donor in good health.

The chain couples TRBV6-6 to TRBJ2-1, with TRBD2 matching over 13 bases. Germline loops: CDR1 MNHNY, CDR2 SVGAGI (reference sequence). The CDR3 consists of 16 residues. After removal of 1 base from V and 7 bases from J, the junction contained 4 bases not matched to a gene. This chain's CDR3 is CASSYFTSGGVNEQFF. The DNA of the CDR3 is TGTGCCAGCAGTTACTTCACTAGCGGGGGGGTAAATGAGCAGTTCTTC.

The chain recombines TRBV5-1 with TRBJ2-1; D remains ambiguous. Trimming stripped 1 base from V and 5 bases from J, with 10 bases between. The CDR3 extends over 14 amino acids. The germline V gene has CDR1 SGHRS and CDR2 YFSETQ. CDR3 region: CASSLLAAHNEQFF. CDR3 DNA sequence: TGCGCCAGCAGCTTGTTGGCAGCTCACAATGAGCAGTTCTTC. Complete variable domain (other parts from reference TRBV5-1 and TRBJ2-1): KAGVTQTPRYLIKTRGQQVTLSCSPISGHRSVSWYQQTPGQGLQFLFEYFSETQRNKGNFPGRFSGRQFSNSRSEMNVSTLELGDSALYLCASSLLAAHNEQFFGPGTRLTVL.

The V gene is TRBV15, the J gene TRBJ1-2, with TRBD1 matching over 8 bases. In germline, CDR1 is LNHNV, CDR2 YYDKDF (reference sequence). The CDR3 runs to 14 residues. The trim removed 3 bases at V and 4 bases at J, leaving 4 bases unmatched. CDR3 nucleotides: TGTGCCACCAGCAGGGCCGGACAGGGCTATGGCTACACCTTC. It yields the protein CATSRAGQGYGYTF.

As regards this clone: This sample includes further DNA sequences coding for the same CDR3. This chain joins TRBV5-1 and TRBJ2-5, with TRBD1 as a possible D gene (5 bases). The CDR3 loop spans 13 amino acids. The ends were cut back, 1 base at V and 2 bases at J, with 6 bases in the middle. Germline V gene sequence: CDR1 SGHRS, CDR2 YFSETQ. Here the CDR3 DNA reads TGCGCCAGCAGCTTGAACAGGCAAGAGACCCAGTACTTC. This sequence encodes CASSLNRQETQYF.

Points on this clone: This same CDR3 is encoded by further DNA sequences in the sample. The genes are TRBV2 and TRBJ1-2; D unresolved. V shed 4 bases and J shed 8 bases, with 11 bases lying between them. Germline loops: CDR1 SNHLY, CDR2 FYNNEI. This CDR3 is 12 amino acids long. The CDR3 region has the DNA TGTGCCAGCAGTGTGGGGTTGATGGGCTACACCTTC. Encoded protein: CASSVGLMGYTF.

The chain is built from TRBV6-6 and TRBJ2-7; 7 bases align to TRBD2. The V and J ends lost 1 base and 5 bases, in that order; junction bases with no gene match: 2. Germline CDR1 and CDR2: MNHNY and SVGAGI (reference sequence). CDR3 size: 13 residues. CDR3 amino acids: CASSYLAGDEQYF. CDR3 coding DNA: TGTGCCAGCAGTTACTTGGCGGGGGACGAGCAGTACTTC.

This sequence joins TRBV6-5 and TRBJ1-1; weak D call: TRBD1 (5 bases). The CDR3 extends over 14 amino acids. Germline V gene data show CDR1 as MNHEY and CDR2 as SVGAGI. V was trimmed by 0 bases and J by 3 bases, leaving 8 bases between them. CDR3: CASSYSRGYTEAFF. As DNA, the CDR3 is TGTGCCAGCAGTTACTCGAGGGGTTACACTGAAGCTTTCTTT.

The chain combines TRBV7-3 with TRBJ1-2; D remains ambiguous. The germline V gene has CDR1 SGHTA and CDR2 FQGTGA. The germline V and J ends were trimmed by 5 bases and 2 bases, with 18 bases remaining between them. This CDR3 has 16 residues. CDR3 coding DNA: TGTGCCAGCAGCCCCACTTCGGTGGGAACGAACTATGGCTACACCTTC. Its translation: CASSPTSVGTNYGYTF.

Here the CDR3 DNA reads TGTGCCAGCAGCTTTTCCGGGACACCGAGCTCCTACGAGCAGTACTTC. Its translation: CASSFSGTPSSYEQYF. The chain has TRBV11-2 and TRBJ2-7, with a possible D match to TRBD1 (6 bases). This CDR3 region has 16 residues. The germline V gene encodes CDR1 SGHAT and CDR2 FQNNGV. Trimming removed 3 bases at V and 0 bases at J, with 15 bases between.

CDR3 in amino acids: CASSDWGRAHEQYF. DNA of the CDR3: TGTGCCAGCAGTGATTGGGGCAGGGCCCACGAGCAGTACTTC. The chain is built from TRBV6-6 and TRBJ2-7, with D perhaps matching TRBD1 (5 bases). V lost 5 bases to trimming and J lost 5 bases, with 16 bases between them. The germline V gene encodes CDR1 MNHNY and CDR2 SVGAGI (reference sequence). There are 14 residues in the CDR3.

This chain joins TRBV25-1 and TRBJ2-3; D perhaps matches TRBD2 (5 bases). CDR1 and CDR2 (germline): MGHDK, SYGVNS. This CDR3 comprises 15 residues. Trimming stripped 6 bases from V and 1 base from J, with 14 bases between. The CDR3 DNA follows: TGTGCCAGCAGCCTCGGGGATTCTGGCACAGATACGCAGTATTTT. It translates to CASSLGDSGTDTQYF.

The chain recombines TRBV7-2 with TRBJ2-1, with 9 bases lining up with TRBD2. V trimming: 3 bases; J trimming: 2 bases; junction bases outside the gene matches: 2. Germline CDR1 SGHTA, CDR2 FQGNSA. This CDR3 has 15 amino acids. CDR3 in DNA: TGTGCCAGCAGCTTCGGCGGGGGGGCCTACAATGAGCAGTTCTTC. This gives the protein CASSFGGGAYNEQFF.

This chain joins TRBV2 and TRBJ2-1; D uncertain. V gave up 0 bases and J gave up 6 bases, with 12 bases separating them. Germline CDR1 reads SNHLY; CDR2 reads FYNNEI. The CDR3 contains 15 residues. In DNA, the CDR3 is TGTGCCAGCAGTGAAGCCCCTGCAGGTACCAATGAGCAGTTCTTC. As protein: CASSEAPAGTNEQFF. Supplemented by reference TRBV2 and TRBJ2-1, the full variable domain reads EPEVTQTPSHQVTQMGQEVILRCVPISNHLYFYWYRQILGQKVEFLVSFYNNEISEKSEIFDDQFSVERPDGSNFTLKIRSTKLEDSAMYFCASSEAPAGTNEQFFGPGTRLTVL.

This chain joins TRBV5-1 and TRBJ2-4, with D tentatively TRBD1 (6 bases). Germline values: CDR1 SGHRS, CDR2 YFSETQ. Trimming left V 5 bases short and J 4 bases short, with 19 bases between. This CDR3 has 16 amino acids. Here the CDR3 DNA reads TGCGCCAGCAGTCCTACCCCACAGGGCTCTAAAAACATTCAGTACTTC. This translates into CASSPTPQGSKNIQYF.

The CDR3 sequence is CASSEGYPNTGELFF. The CDR3 DNA sequence: TGCGCCAGCAGTGAGGGCTATCCGAACACCGGGGAGCTGTTTTTT. The V call is TRBV10-2, the J call TRBJ2-2; the D is unclear. The germline gives CDR1 WSHSY, CDR2 SAAADI. The CDR3 loop spans 15 amino acids. Trimming cost V 2 bases and J 0 bases, with 7 bases left between them.

The chain joins TRBV6-1 to TRBJ1-2; D ambiguous. Germline V lookup: CDR1 MNHNS, CDR2 SASEGT. The CDR3 runs 12 residues. V dropped 9 bases and J dropped 3 bases, with 11 bases sitting between them. The CDR3 loop reads CASRSLDYGYTF. For the CDR3, the DNA is TGTGCCAGTCGGTCGTTGGACTATGGCTACACCTTC.

V gene TRBV10-3 combines with J gene TRBJ1-2; D not resolved. CDR3 length equals 13 residues. Germline lookup yields CDR1 ENHRY and CDR2 SYGVKD. V was cut by 6 bases and J by 2 bases, with 10 bases left in between. The chain's CDR3 is CAISPDPNYGYTF. CDR3 DNA: TGTGCCATCAGCCCAGATCCCAACTATGGCTACACCTTC.

The chain links TRBV10-2 to TRBJ2-1; a possible D gene is TRBD1 (6 bases). V lost 7 bases to trimming and J lost 0 bases, with 22 bases between them. Germline-derived CDR1 and CDR2 are WSHSY and SAAADI. The CDR3 runs to 18 residues. The CDR3 is CASTGKTTGRTSYNEQFF. The CDR3 DNA follows: TGCGCCAGCACCGGTAAGACAACAGGGAGAACCTCCTACAATGAGCAGTTCTTC.